This T cell receptor beta chain came from a study of T-cell reconstitution after alpha-beta-depleted transplantation in children. The table lists this clonotype with a few counts. The antigen is not known. Unique molecular identifiers were incorporated into the prepared TCRbeta library. TCRdb called the PCR reads again in MiXCR, with one record for every CDR3 protein. The sample has a few hundred thousand distinct CDR3 sequences, about 24% seen once. Whole-study results and caveats: Reports say that about two months after transplant, the alpha-beta T cells came out of several hundred graft clones that had expanded. Surviving recipient T cells and thymic progenitors produced the high day-60 TCRbeta diversity seen in some patients. Once a year had passed after transplant, T-cell counts and diversity came mostly from newly produced T cells.

The sample consisted of PBMCs, mostly from graft donor cells, taken 360 days after TCRalphabeta/CD19-depleted stem cell transplant. This receptor was obtained from a female patient between 2 and 10 years old who had a stem cell transplant for congenital amegakaryocytic thrombocytopenia, so the T cells may come from the graft donor.

The CDR3: CASSVEGWGGYTF. CDR3 in DNA: TGTGCCAGCAGTGTCGAAGGATGGGGAGGCTACACCTTC. J is TRBJ1-2 and V is TRBV25-1, with no clear D. The germline V and J ends were trimmed by 4 bases and 8 bases, with 14 bases remaining between them. This CDR3 is built from 13 residues. The germline V gene encodes CDR1 MGHDK and CDR2 SYGVNS.